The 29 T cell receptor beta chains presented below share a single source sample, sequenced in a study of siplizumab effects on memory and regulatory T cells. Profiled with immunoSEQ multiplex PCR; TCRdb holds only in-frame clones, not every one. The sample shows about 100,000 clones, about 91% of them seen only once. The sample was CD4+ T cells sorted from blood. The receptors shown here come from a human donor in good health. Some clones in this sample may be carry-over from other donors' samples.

The CDR3 loop is CASSESGLVEAFF. The CDR3 DNA follows: TGTGCCAGCAGTGAATCGGGTCTAGTTGAAGCTTTCTTT. V and J are TRBV6-1 and TRBJ1-1; unclear D gene. Germline V gives CDR1 MNHNS, CDR2 SASEGT. V was pared by 2 bases and J by 7 bases, with 11 bases between. The CDR3 contains 13 residues.

DNA for the CDR3: TGTGCCAGCAGCTTAGAAAGGGGGCCGGAGACCCAGTACTTC. Translating it yields CASSLERGPETQYF. The V call is TRBV11-2, the J call TRBJ2-5, with 7 bases fitting TRBD1. The ends lost 0 bases at V and 5 bases at J; junction bases unmatched: 3. Germline V gene lookup returns CDR1 SGHAT and CDR2 FQNNGV. The CDR3 runs 14 residues.

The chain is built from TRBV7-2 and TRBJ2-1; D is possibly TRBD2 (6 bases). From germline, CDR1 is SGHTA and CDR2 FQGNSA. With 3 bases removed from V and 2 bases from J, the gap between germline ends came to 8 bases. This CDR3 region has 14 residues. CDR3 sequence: CASSFSGTYNEQFF. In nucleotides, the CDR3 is TGTGCCAGCAGCTTTAGCGGAACCTACAATGAGCAGTTCTTC. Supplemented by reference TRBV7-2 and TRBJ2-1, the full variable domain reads GAGVSQSPSNKVTEKGKDVELRCDPISGHTALYWYRQSLGQGLEFLIYFQGNSAPDKSGLPSDRFSAERTGGSVSTLTIQRTQQEDSAVYLCASSFSGTYNEQFFGPGTRLTVL.

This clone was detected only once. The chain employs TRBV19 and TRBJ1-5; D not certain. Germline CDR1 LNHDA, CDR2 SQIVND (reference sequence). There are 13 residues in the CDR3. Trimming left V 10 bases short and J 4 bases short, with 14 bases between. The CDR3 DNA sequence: TGTGCCACCACCCGCGGGAAAAATCAGCCCCAGCATTTT. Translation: CATTRGKNQPQHF.

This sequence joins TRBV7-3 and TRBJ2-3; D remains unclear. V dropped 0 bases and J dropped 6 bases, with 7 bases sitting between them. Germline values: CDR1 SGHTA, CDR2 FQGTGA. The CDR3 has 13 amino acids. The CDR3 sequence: CASSLTFGDTQYF. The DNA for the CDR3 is TGTGCCAGCAGCTTAACGTTCGGGGATACGCAGTATTTT.

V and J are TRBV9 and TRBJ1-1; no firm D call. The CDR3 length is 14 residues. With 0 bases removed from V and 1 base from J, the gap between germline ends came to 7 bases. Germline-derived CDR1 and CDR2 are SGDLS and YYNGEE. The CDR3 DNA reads TGTGCCAGCAGCGTAGACGTGAGGAACACTGAAGCTTTCTTT. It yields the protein CASSVDVRNTEAFF.

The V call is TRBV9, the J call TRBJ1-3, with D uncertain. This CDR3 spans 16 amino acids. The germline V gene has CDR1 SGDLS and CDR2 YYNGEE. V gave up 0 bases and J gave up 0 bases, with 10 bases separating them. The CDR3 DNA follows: TGTGCCAGCAGCGTAGTTGGTAGATACTCTGGAAACACCATATATTTT. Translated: CASSVVGRYSGNTIYF.

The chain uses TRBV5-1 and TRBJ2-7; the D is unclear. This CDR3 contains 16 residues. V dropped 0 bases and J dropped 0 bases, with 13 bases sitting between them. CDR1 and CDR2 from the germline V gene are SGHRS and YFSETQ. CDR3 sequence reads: CASSLDRTTHSYEQYF. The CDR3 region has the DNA TGCGCCAGCAGCTTGGATCGGACCACTCACTCCTACGAGCAGTACTTC.

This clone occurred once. The CDR3 spells CASSVAGSAYNEQFF. CDR3 DNA sequence: TGTGCCAGCAGCGTAGCCGGGAGTGCCTACAATGAGCAGTTCTTC. The gene calls are TRBV9 and TRBJ2-1; D might be TRBD2 (6 bases). Between the trimmed V and J ends, which lost 0 bases and 2 bases, there was a span of 9 bases. Germline V gene data show CDR1 as SGDLS and CDR2 as YYNGEE. This CDR3 spans 15 amino acids.

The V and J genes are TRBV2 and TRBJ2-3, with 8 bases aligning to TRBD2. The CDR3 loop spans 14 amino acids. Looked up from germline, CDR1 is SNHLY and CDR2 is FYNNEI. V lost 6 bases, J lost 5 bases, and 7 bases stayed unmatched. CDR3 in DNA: TGTGCCAGCAGGCAGTTAGCGGGGAGAGATACGCAGTATTTT. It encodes CASRQLAGRDTQYF.

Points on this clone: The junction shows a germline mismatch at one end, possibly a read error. CDR3 residues: CSVEANHEQCF. CDR3 coding DNA: TGCAGCGTTGAGGCAAACCACGAGCAGTGCTTC. This chain links TRBV29-1 with TRBJ2-7; D gene unclear. This CDR3 region has 11 residues. Germline V gene lookup returns CDR1 SQVTM and CDR2 ANQGSEA.

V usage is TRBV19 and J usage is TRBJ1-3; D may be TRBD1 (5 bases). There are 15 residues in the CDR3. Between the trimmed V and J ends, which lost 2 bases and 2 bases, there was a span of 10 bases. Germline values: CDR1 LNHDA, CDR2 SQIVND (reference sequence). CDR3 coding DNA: TGTGCCAGTAGTATATCAAACAGGCCTGGAAACACCATATATTTT. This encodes CASSISNRPGNTIYF.

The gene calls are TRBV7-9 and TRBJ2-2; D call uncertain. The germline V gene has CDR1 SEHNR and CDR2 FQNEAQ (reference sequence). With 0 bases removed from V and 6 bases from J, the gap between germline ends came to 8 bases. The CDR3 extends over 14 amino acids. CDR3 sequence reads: CASSLARGSGELFF. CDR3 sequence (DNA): TGTGCCAGCAGCTTAGCCCGCGGTTCCGGGGAGCTGTTTTTT.

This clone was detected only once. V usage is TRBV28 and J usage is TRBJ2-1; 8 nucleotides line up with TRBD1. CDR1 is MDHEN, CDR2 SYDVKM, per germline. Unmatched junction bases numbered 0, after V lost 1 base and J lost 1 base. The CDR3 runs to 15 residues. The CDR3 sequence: CASSLYRGSYNEQFF. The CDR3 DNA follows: TGTGCCAGCAGTTTATACAGGGGGTCCTACAATGAGCAGTTCTTC.

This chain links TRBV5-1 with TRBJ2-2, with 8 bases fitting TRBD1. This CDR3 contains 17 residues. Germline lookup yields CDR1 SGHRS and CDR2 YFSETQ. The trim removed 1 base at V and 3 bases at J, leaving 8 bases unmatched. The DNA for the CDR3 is TGCGCCAGCAGCTTGATATGGACAGGGTTGGACACCGGGGAGCTGTTTTTT. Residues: CASSLIWTGLDTGELFF.

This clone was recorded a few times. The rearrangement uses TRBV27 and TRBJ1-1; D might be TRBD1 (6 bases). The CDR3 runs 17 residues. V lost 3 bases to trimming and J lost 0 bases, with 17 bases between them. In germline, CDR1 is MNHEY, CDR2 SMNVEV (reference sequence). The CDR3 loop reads CASSLGGAGGMNTEAFF. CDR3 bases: TGTGCCAGCAGTTTGGGGGGCGCAGGAGGAATGAACACTGAAGCTTTCTTT.

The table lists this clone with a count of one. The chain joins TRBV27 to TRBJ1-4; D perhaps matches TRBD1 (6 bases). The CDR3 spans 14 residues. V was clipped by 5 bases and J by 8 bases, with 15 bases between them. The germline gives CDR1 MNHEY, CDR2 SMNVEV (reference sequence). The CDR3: CASSPLGGEEKLFF. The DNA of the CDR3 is TGTGCCAGCAGTCCACTAGGGGGTGAGGAAAAACTGTTTTTT.

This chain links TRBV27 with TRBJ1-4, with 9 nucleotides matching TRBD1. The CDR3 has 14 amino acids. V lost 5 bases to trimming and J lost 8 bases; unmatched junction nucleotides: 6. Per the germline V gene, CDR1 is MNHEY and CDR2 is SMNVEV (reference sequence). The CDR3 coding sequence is TGTGCCAGCAGTCCGGGACAGGGACCCGAAAAACTGTTTTTT. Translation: CASSPGQGPEKLFF.

The CDR3 sequence is CASSWGTSGSQETQYF. DNA of the CDR3: TGCGCCAGCAGCTGGGGGACTAGCGGTTCTCAAGAGACCCAGTACTTC. This chain uses TRBV5-1 with TRBJ2-5, with 11 bases matching TRBD2. V was clipped by 3 bases and J by 2 bases; unmatched bases: 6. Germline loops: CDR1 SGHRS, CDR2 YFSETQ. The CDR3 is 16 residues long.

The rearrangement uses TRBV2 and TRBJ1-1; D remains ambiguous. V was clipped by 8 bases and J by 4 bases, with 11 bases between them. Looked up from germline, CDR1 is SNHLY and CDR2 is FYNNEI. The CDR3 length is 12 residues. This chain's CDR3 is CASLLGVTEAFF. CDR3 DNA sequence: TGTGCCAGCCTCTTAGGAGTCACTGAAGCTTTCTTT.

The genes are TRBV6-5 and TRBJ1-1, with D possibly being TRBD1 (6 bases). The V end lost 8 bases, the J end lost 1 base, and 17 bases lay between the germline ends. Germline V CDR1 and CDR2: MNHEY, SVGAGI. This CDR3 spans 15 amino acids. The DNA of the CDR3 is TGTGCCAGCTGCCGGTCAGGGGCTAGGAACACTGAAGCTTTCTTT. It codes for CASCRSGARNTEAFF.

The CDR3 nucleotides read TGTGCCAGCAGTCTAATGTACGAGCAGTACTTC. Translated, it gives CASSLMYEQYF. The chain has TRBV13 and TRBJ2-7; no clear D gene. The V and J ends lost 6 bases and 4 bases respectively, with 7 bases between them. Germline assignment: CDR1 PRHDT and CDR2 FYEKMQ (reference sequence). The CDR3 loop spans 11 amino acids.

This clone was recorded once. Here the CDR3 reads CASTTGGSYNSPLHF. The CDR3 region has the DNA TGTGCCAGCACCACGGGGGGGTCCTATAATTCACCCCTCCACTTT. The J gene is TRBJ1-6, the V gene TRBV6-6, with D maybe TRBD1 (5 bases). V lost 7 bases and J lost 1, with 11 bases in between. Germline values: CDR1 MNHNY, CDR2 SVGAGI (reference sequence). The CDR3 length is 15 residues.

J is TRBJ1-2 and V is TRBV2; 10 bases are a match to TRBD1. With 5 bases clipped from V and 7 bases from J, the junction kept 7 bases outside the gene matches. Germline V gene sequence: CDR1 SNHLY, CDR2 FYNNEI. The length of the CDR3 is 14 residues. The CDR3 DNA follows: TGTGCCAGCAGTATCGACAGGGGGCTTGGTGGCTACACCTTC. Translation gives CASSIDRGLGGYTF. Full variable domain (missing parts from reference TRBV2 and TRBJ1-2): EPEVTQTPSHQVTQMGQEVILRCVPISNHLYFYWYRQILGQKVEFLVSFYNNEISEKSEIFDDQFSVERPDGSNFTLKIRSTKLEDSAMYFCASSIDRGLGGYTFGSGTRLTVV.

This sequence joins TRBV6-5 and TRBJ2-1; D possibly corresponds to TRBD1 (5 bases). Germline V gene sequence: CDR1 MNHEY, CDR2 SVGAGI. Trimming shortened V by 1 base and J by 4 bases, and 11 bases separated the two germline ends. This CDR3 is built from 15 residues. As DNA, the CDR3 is TGTGCCAGCAGTTACTGGCAGGGCCCTTACAATGAGCAGTTCTTC. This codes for CASSYWQGPYNEQFF.

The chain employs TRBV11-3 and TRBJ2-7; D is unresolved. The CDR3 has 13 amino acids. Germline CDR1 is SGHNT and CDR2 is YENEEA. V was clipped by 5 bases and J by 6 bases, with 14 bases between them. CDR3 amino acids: CASSGPPPGEQYF. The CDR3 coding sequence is TGTGCCAGCAGCGGTCCCCCGCCGGGCGAGCAGTACTTC. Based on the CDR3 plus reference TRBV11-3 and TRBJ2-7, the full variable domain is EAGVVQSPRYKIIEKKQPVAFWCNPISGHNTLYWYLQNLGQGPELLIRYENEEAVDDSQLPKDRFSAERLKGVDSTLKIQPAELGDSAVYLCASSGPPPGEQYFGPGTRLTVT.

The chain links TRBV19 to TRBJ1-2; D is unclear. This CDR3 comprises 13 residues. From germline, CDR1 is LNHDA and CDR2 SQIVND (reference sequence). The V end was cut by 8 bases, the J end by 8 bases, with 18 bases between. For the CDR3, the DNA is TGTGCCAGTGCAACCGGGCCTCCGGGGGGCTACACCTTC. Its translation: CASATGPPGGYTF.

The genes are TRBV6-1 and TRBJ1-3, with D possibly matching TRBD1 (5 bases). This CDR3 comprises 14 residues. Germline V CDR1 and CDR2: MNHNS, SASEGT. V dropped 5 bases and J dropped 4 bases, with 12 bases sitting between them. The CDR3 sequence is CASSSGREGNTIYF. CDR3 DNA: TGTGCCAGCAGTTCAGGGCGGGAAGGAAACACCATATATTTT.

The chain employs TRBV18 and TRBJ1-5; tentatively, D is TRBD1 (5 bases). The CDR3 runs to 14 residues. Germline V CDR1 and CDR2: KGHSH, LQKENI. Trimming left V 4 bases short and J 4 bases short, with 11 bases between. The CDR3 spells CASSQGNENQPQHF. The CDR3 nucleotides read TGTGCCAGCTCACAGGGGAATGAGAATCAGCCCCAGCATTTT.